Listed below are T cell receptor beta chains from one sample, sequenced in a study of cytomegalovirus exposure and HLA in healthy donors. Generated by immunoSEQ multiplex PCR, the TCRdb table keeps only in-frame clones and is missing some. The sample holds some 150,000 clones, approximately 90% seen once. The material sequenced was PBMCs. These receptors were obtained from a woman younger than 45 in good health and CMV-seronegative. CDR3s include the opening cysteine and the closing phenylalanine or tryptophan. The D gene is left open where the match is weak. Some rows have no size entry. The others give once, few or many, or a class for an expanded clone.

>TRBJ2-5|TRBV28|.|TRBD2
CASSPGLAGLRGTQYF
TGTGCCAGCAGCCCCGGACTAGCGGGGCTAAGGGGGACCCAGTACTTC
>TRBJ1-5|TRBV2|.|TRBD1
CASEGGRTNLMKPQHF
TGTGCCAGCGAAGGGGGCAGAACAAACCTCATGAAGCCCCAGCATTTT
>TRBJ1-1|TRBV28|.|.
CASSFGDTEAFF
TGTGCCAGCAGTTTCGGGGACACTGAAGCTTTCTTT
>TRBJ2-1|TRBV2|.|TRBD1
CASTSGTGTYNEQFF
TGTGCCAGCACTTCCGGGACAGGGACATACAATGAGCAGTTCTTC
>TRBJ2-7|TRBV28|.|TRBD1
CASAGTENYEQYF
TGTGCCAGCGCCGGGACAGAGAACTACGAGCAGTACTTC
>TRBJ2-5|TRBV27|.|.
CASSSYYQETQYF
TGTGCCAGCAGTTCGTACTACCAAGAGACCCAGTACTTC
>TRBJ2-3|TRBV30|.|.
CAWSVLSGADTQYF
TGTGCCTGGAGTGTACTTAGCGGTGCAGATACGCAGTATTTT
>TRBJ1-3|TRBV7-9|.|.
CASSLAYRDSGNTIYF
TGTGCCAGCAGCTTAGCGTACAGGGACTCTGGAAACACCATATATTTT
>TRBJ2-1|TRBV4-1|.|TRBD2
CASSQANLGLAGANEQFF
TGCGCCAGCAGCCAAGCCAACCTGGGACTAGCGGGGGCTAATGAGCAGTTCTTC
>TRBJ2-1|TRBV30|.|TRBD2
CAWSSRSGRANEQFF
TGTGCCTGGAGCAGCCGTTCCGGGAGGGCCAATGAGCAGTTCTTC
>TRBJ2-1|TRBV7-3|.|.
CASSLITSSREQFF
TGTGCCAGCAGCTTAATCACTAGTAGCCGTGAGCAGTTCTTC
>TRBJ2-6|TRBV27|.|.
CASSPTGPGANVLTF
TGTGCCAGCTCGCCGACGGGTCCCGGGGCCAACGTCCTGACTTTC
>TRBJ1-2|TRBV13|few|.
CASSSSPVMDYTF
TGTGCCAGCAGCTCTAGCCCGGTGATGGACTACACCTTC
>TRBJ2-7|TRBV6-1|.|TRBD2
CASTEGLAGYEQYF
TGTGCCAGCACCGAGGGACTAGCGGGGTACGAGCAGTACTTC
>TRBJ1-2|TRBV5-4|.|.
CASSLVAPGGGYTF
TGTGCCAGCAGCTTGGTGGCGCCGGGGGGTGGCTACACCTTC
>TRBJ2-7|TRBV30|.|TRBD1
CAWTTGGRSEQYF
TGTGCCTGGACGACAGGGGGCAGAAGCGAGCAGTACTTC
>TRBJ1-2|TRBV10-3|.|TRBD1
CAISGGGTGLLGTF
TGTGCCATCAGTGGCGGGGGGACAGGGCTTCTCGGCACCTTC
>TRBJ2-1|TRBV29-1|.|.
CSVAGTLEYSSYNEQFF
TGCAGCGTTGCGGGGACACTGGAATATAGCTCCTACAATGAGCAGTTCTTC
>TRBJ1-1|TRBV5-6|few|TRBD1
CASSLALTGVLNTEAFF
TGTGCCAGCAGCTTGGCCCTGACAGGGGTTCTAAACACTGAAGCTTTCTTT
>TRBJ2-3|TRBV18|.|TRBD2
CASSPRWGRATDTQYF
TGTGCCAGCTCACCACGGTGGGGGAGGGCCACAGATACGCAGTATTTT
>TRBJ2-1|TRBV7-6|.|.
CASSLVRGEQFF
TGTGCCAGCAGCTTAGTTCGGGGAGAGCAGTTCTTC
>TRBJ2-1|TRBV19|once|TRBD2
CASRRAGAYNEQFF
TGTGCCAGTAGGAGAGCGGGGGCCTACAATGAGCAGTTCTTC
>TRBJ2-3|TRBV25-1|.|.
CASSALDMHTQYF
TGTGCCAGCAGTGCTCTAGATATGCATACGCAGTATTTT
>TRBJ2-3|TRBV7-2|.|.
CASSPQGGSGQTDTQYF
TGTGCCAGCAGCCCCCAAGGGGGTAGCGGGCAAACAGATACGCAGTATTTT